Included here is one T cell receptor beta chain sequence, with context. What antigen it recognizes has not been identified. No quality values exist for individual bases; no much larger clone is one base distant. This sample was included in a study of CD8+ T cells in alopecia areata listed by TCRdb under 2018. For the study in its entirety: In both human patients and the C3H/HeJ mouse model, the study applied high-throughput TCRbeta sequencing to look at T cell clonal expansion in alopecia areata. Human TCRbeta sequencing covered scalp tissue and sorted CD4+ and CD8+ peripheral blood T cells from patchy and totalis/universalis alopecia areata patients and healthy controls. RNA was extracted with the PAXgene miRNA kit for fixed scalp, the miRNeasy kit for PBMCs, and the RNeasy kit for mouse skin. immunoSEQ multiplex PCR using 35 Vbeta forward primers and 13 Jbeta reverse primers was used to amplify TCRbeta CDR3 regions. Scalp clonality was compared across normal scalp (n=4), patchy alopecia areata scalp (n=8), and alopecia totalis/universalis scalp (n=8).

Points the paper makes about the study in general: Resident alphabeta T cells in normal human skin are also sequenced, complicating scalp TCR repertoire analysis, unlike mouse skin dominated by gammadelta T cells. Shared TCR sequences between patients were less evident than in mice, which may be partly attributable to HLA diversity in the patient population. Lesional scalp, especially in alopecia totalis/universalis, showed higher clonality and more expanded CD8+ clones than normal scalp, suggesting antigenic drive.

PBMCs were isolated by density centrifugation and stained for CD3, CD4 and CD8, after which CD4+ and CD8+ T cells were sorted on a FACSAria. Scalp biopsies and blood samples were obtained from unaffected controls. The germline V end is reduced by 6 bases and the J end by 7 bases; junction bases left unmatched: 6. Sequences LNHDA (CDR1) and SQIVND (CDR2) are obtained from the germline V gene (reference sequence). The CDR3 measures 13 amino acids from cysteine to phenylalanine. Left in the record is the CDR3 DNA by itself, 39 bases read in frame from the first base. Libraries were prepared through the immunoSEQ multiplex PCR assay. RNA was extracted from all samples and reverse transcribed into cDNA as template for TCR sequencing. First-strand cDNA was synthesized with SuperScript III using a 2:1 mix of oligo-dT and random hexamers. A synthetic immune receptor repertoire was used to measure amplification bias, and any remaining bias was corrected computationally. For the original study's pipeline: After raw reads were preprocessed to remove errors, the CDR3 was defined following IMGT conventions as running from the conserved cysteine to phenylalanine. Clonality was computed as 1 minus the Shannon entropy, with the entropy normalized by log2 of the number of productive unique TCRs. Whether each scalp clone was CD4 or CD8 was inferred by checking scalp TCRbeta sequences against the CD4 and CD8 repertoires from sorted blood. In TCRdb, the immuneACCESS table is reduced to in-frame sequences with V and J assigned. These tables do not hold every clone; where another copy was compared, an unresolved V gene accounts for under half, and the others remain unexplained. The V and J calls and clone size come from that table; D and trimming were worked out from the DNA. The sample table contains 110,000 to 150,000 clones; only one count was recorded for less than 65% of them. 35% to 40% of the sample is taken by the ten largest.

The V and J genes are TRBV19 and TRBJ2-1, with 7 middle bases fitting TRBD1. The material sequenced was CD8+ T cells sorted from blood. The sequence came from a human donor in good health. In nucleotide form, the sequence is TGTGCCAGTAGATCGACAGGGCGGAATGAGCAGTTCTTC. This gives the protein CASRSTGRNEQFF.